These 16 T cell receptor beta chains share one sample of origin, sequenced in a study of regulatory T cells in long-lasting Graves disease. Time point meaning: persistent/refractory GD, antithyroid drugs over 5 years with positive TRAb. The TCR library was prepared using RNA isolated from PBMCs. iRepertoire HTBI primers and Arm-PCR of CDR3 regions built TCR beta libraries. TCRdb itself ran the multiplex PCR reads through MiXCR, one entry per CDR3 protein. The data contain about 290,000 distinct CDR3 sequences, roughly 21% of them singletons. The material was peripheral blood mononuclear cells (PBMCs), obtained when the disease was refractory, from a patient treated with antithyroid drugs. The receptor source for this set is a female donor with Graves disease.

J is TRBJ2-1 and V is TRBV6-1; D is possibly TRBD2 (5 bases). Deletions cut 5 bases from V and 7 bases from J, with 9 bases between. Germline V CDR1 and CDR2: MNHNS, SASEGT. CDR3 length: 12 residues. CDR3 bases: TGTGCCAGCAGTCTCCGCGGGAATGAGCAGTTCTTC. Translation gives CASSLRGNEQFF.

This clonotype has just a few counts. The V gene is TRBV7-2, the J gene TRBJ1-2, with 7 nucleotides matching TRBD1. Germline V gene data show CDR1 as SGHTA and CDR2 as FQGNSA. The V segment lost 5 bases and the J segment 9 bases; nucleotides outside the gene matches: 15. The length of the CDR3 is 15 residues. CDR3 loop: CASSPGSGTARSYTF. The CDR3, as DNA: TGTGCCAGCAGCCCTGGGTCCGGGACAGCGCGTAGCTACACCTTC.

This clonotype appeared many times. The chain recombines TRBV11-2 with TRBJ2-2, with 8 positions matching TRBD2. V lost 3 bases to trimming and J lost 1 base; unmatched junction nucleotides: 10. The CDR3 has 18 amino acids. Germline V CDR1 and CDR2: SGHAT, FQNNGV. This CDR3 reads CASSFWGLSGMNTGELFF. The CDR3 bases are TGTGCCAGCAGCTTTTGGGGTCTTAGCGGGATGAACACCGGGGAGCTGTTTTTT.

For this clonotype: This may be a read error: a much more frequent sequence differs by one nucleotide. CDR3 DNA: TGTGCCAGCAGCGTAGGTTGGGGGGGGAGCGGTGGAGAGACCCAGTACTTC. Amino acids: CASSVGWGGSGGETQYF. The chain couples TRBV7-9 to TRBJ2-5; 7 bases agree with TRBD2. V lost 5 bases and J lost 4; bases outside the gene matches: 16. This CDR3 spans 17 amino acids. CDR1 is SEHNR, CDR2 FQNEAQ, per germline (reference sequence).

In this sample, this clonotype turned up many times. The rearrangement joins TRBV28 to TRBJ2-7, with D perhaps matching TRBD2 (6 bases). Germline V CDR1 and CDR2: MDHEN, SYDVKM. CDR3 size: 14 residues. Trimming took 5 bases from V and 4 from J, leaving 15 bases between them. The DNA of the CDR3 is TGTGCCAGCAGTCCCCAGACTAGTACTTACGAGCAGTACTTC. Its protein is CASSPQTSTYEQYF.

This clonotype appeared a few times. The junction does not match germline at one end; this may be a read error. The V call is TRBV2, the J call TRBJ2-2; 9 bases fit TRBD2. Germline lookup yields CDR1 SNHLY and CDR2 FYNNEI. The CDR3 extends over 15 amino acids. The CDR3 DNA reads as TGTGCCAGCTGGGTAGCGGGAGATGTCACCGGGAAGCTGTTTTTT. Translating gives CASWVAGDVTGKLFF.

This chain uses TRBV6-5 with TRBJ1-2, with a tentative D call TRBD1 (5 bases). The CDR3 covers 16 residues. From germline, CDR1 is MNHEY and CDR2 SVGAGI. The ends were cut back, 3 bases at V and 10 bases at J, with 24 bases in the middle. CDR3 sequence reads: CASSYRGGLGGEDYTF. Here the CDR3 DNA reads TGTGCCAGCAGTTATAGGGGTGGGTTGGGGGGTGAGGACTACACCTTC.

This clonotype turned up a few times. DNA for the CDR3: TGTGCCAGCAGCTCCTCGCAGGGAGCAACTAATGAAAAACTGTTTTTT. Its translation is CASSSSQGATNEKLFF. This sequence joins TRBV5-4 and TRBJ1-4, with a possible D match to TRBD1 (5 bases). The germline gives CDR1 SGHNT, CDR2 YYREEE (reference sequence). The CDR3 spans 16 residues. Trimming took 3 bases from V and 0 from J, leaving 12 bases between them. Based on the CDR3 plus reference TRBV5-4 and TRBJ1-4, the full variable domain is ETGVTQSPTHLIKTRGQQVTLRCSSQSGHNTVSWYQQALGQGPQFIFQYYREEENGRGNFPPRFSGLQFPNYSSELNVNALELDDSALYLCASSSSQGATNEKLFFGSGTQLSVL.

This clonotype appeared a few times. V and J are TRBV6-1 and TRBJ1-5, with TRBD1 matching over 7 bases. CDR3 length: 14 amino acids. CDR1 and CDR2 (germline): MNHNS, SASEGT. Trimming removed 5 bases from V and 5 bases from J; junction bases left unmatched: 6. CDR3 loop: CASSRQGGYQPQHF. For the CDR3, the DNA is TGTGCCAGCAGTCGACAGGGCGGGTATCAGCCCCAGCATTTT.

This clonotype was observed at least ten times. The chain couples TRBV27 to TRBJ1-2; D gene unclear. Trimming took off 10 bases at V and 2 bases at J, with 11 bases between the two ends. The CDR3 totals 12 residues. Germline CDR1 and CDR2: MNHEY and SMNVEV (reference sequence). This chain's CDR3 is CATQSRNYGYTF. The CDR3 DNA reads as TGTGCCACCCAGAGTCGCAACTATGGCTACACCTTC.

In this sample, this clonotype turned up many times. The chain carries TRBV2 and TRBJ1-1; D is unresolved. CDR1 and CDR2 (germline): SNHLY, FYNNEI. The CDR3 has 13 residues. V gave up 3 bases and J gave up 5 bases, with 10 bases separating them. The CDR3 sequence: CASSDPGYTEAFF. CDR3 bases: TGTGCCAGCAGTGACCCGGGTTATACTGAAGCTTTCTTT.

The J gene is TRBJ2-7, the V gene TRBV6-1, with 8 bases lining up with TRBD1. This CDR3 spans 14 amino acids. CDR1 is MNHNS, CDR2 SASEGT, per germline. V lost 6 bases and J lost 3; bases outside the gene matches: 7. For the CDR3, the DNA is TGTGCCAGCAGACATCCGGGACAGGACTACGAGCAGTACTTC. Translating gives CASRHPGQDYEQYF.

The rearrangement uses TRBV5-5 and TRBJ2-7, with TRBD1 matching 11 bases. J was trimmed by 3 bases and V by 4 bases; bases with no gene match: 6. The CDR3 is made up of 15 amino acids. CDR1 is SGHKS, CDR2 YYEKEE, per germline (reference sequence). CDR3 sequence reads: CASSPAGTGGYEQYF. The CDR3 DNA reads TGTGCCAGCAGCCCCGCCGGGACAGGGGGCTACGAGCAGTACTTC.

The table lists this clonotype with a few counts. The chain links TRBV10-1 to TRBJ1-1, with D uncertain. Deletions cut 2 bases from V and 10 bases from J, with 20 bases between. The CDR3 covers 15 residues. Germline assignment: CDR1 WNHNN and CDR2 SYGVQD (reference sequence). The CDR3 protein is CASSEGAARTKGAFF. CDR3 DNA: TGCGCCAGCAGTGAGGGAGCGGCCCGAACGAAGGGAGCTTTCTTT.

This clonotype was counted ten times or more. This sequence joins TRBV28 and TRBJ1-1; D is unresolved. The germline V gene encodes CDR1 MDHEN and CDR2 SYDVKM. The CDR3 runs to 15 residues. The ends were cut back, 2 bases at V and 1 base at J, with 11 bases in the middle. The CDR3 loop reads CASSLGPPANTEAFF. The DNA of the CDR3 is TGTGCCAGCAGTTTAGGCCCGCCGGCGAACACTGAAGCTTTCTTT.

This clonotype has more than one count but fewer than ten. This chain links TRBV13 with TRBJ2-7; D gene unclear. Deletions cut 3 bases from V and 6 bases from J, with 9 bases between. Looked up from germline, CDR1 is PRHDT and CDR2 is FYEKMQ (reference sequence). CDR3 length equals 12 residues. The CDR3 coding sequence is TGTGCCAGCAGCTTTGGGCTCTCCGAGCAGTACTTC. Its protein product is CASSFGLSEQYF.